This TCR beta chain was found in a study of beta chain features in type 1 diabetes (dated by TCRdb to between 2018 and 2020). Concerning the study at large: Mean age, gender distribution, total cell number and subset yield did not differ between patients and healthy donors. The study compared TCRB repertoires of sorted circulating CD4+ T cell subsets between recently diagnosed type 1 diabetes patients and matched healthy donors. A total of 107,917,701 sorted cells were examined across all samples, and RNA yield correlated strongly with the number of cells per subset. Naive and central memory subsets were obtained from all 30 or so donors, but regulatory and stem cell-like memory subsets were isolated from only 8 patients and roughly eight healthy donors.

The germline V gene provides CDR1 MDHEN and CDR2 SYDVKM. V is cut by 2 bases and J by 8 bases, and the space between the germline ends is 6 bases. The CDR3 holds 12 amino acids from the cysteine to the phenylalanine. Just the 36-base CDR3 DNA is kept, in frame starting at base 1. A single peripheral blood draw of around 0.11 L on average was collected from each donor into heparinised tubes. A BD FACSAria II was used to sort naive, central memory, regulatory and stem cell-like memory CD4+ T cells with a panel that included CD45RO, CCR7, CD25, CD127, CD95 and CD27. Purity was above 95% for every sorted population. PBMCs were isolated immediately by Lymphoprep density gradient centrifugation and stained directly without culture. So that batch effects would be minimized, each experiment stained and sorted samples in pairs, pairing one healthy donor with one patient. Findings and caveats that apply to the study as a whole: Sequencing cDNA rather than genomic DNA could over-represent highly expressing activated cells, although activation and CD3 levels did not differ between groups. In all four CD4+ subsets, TCRB CDR3 length was moderately but significantly shorter in type 1 diabetes patients. Shorter templates might have been favored by PCR, but patient and control samples were amplified and corrected together, so both groups would have been affected equally by any skew. Naive, central memory and regulatory TCRB repertoires appeared to be more similar among patients than among healthy donors. Because the HLA sub-analyses included only small numbers of individuals, any influence of HLA type on TCRB rearrangement was left unresolved. At VDJ recombination sites, type 1 diabetes patients had fewer insertions and more deleted nucleotides, which implies abnormalities in thymic rearrangement.

The entire amount of isolated RNA was reverse transcribed using the High Capacity cDNA Reverse Transcription Kit, so the sequenced TCRB transcripts were expressed ones. Deep immunoSEQ sequencing was performed on naive, central memory and regulatory T cell samples, with an average of about 4 million total reads per sample. After sorted cells were lysed in RLT buffer, RNA was extracted with DNase-treated RNeasy Micro or Mini kits, with the choice depending on cell number. Each cell subset was processed on its own to prevent cross-contamination, while patient and healthy donor samples were processed together. The immunoSEQ multiplex PCR was used to amplify TCRB sequences from cDNA, generating 87-bp fragments that spanned the CDR3 region. Amplicons were sequenced on the Illumina HiSeq platform. In the original analysis: Synthetic template baselines were used to correct PCR bias computationally, reads within Hamming distance 2 were collapsed together, and singletons that could not be merged were discarded. Reads were aligned against IMGT to assign V, D and J genes, CDR3 length and insertions or deletions at six rearrangement sites. Clonotype counts were normalized to sorted cell number within each subset before computing true diversity and Gini coefficients with the tcR R package. The overlap coefficient, calculated on TCRB nucleotide sequences, was used to measure repertoire sharing. As a proxy for the pre-selection repertoire, out-of-frame TCRB sequences from naive cells were analyzed. TCRdb's version of the immuneACCESS table is confined to in-frame rearrangements and falls short of the full clone set. An unresolved V gene accounts for under half of the shortfall where checked; the remainder is of unknown origin. That table gives V, J and clone size, and the DNA gave D and trimming. This sample is represented by 500,000 to 650,000 clones; approximately 13% of them were singletons. The top ten hold roughly 0.11% of the sample.

The table lists this clone with a few counts. What this receptor recognizes is not known. Base qualities are not provided; no much larger clone lies one nucleotide away. The material sequenced was naive CD4+ T cells from blood. What the cell subset or site label conveys for this sample: true naive CD4+ T cells. The source of this sequence is a man between 25 and 39 years old with type 1 diabetes. This chain is built from TRBV28 and TRBJ1-4; the D gene is unclear. The CDR3 region: CASSLTGEKLFF. The nucleotide sequence reads TGTGCCAGCAGTTTAACCGGGGAAAAACTGTTTTTT.